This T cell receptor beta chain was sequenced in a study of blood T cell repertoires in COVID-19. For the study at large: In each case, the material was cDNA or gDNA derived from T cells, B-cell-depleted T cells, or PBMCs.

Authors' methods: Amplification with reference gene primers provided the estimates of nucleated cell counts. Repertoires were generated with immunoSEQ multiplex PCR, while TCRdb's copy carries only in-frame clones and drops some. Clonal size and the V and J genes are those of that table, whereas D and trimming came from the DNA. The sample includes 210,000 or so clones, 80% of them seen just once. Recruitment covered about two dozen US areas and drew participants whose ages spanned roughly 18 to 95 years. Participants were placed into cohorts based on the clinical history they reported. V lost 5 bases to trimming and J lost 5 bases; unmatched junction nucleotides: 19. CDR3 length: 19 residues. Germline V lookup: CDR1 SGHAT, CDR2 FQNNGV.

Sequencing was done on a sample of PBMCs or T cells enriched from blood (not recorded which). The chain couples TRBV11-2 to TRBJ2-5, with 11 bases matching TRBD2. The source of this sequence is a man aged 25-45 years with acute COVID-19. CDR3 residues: CASSRPLGLSGGASETQYF. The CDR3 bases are TGTGCCAGCAGCCGACCCCTGGGGCTTAGCGGGGGGGCGTCGGAGACCCAGTACTTC. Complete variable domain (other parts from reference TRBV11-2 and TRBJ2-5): EAGVAQSPRYKIIEKRQSVAFWCNPISGHATLYWYQQILGQGPKLLIQFQNNGVVDDSQLPKDRFSAERLKGVDSTLKIQPAKLEDSAVYLCASSRPLGLSGGASETQYFGPGTRLLVL.